These 32 T cell receptor beta chains share one sample of origin, sequenced in a study of T cell repertoires in cytomegalovirus infection. These TCRs are of unknown antigen specificity. MiXCR was run by TCRdb on the reads, yielding one entry per CDR3 protein. The data contain about 830,000 distinct CDR3 sequences, over 25% of them singletons. Sequences were derived from cultured CD8+ T cells from PBMCs, sampled from culture after CMV antigen stimulation. The source is a human donor in good health (CMV status not recorded). Some clones in this sample may be carry-over from other donors' samples.

With respect to this clonotype: The junction does not match germline at one end; this may be a read error. The rearrangement joins TRBV4-1 to TRBJ2-7; D possibly corresponds to TRBD1 (6 bases). CDR1 is MGHRA, CDR2 YSYEKL, per germline. The CDR3 runs 14 residues. CDR3 sequence (DNA): TGCGCCAGCTGCCACCTGACAGGTGATTACGAGCAGTACTTC. Translated: CASCHLTGDYEQYF.

The rearrangement joins TRBV7-6 to TRBJ2-7; 7 nucleotides agree with TRBD2. This CDR3 is 15 amino acids long. In germline, CDR1 is SGHVS, CDR2 FNYEAQ. The junction had 6 bases not matched to a gene; V was cut back by 1 base and J by 3 bases. CDR3 DNA: TGTGCCAGCAGCTTAGGGGGGGGGACTCGCTACGAGCAGTACTTC. Translated, it gives CASSLGGGTRYEQYF.

The sample holds many counts of this clonotype. This chain joins TRBV7-2 and TRBJ2-1, with unresolved D. V lost 1 base and J 10 bases, leaving 8 bases between the germline ends. The V gene's germline CDR1 is SGHTA and CDR2 FQGNSA. This CDR3 contains 12 residues. CDR3 protein: CASSLGSSEQFF. The CDR3 DNA reads as TGTGCCAGCAGCTTAGGTTCCTCCGAGCAGTTCTTC.

This rearrangement joins TRBV6-1 to TRBJ2-7; D call uncertain. V gave up 1 base and J gave up 2 bases, with 12 bases separating them. CDR3 size: 15 residues. The germline V gene encodes CDR1 MNHNS and CDR2 SASEGT. The CDR3 sequence is CASSEGVQYAYEQYF. As DNA, the CDR3 is TGTGCCAGCAGTGAAGGCGTACAGTACGCCTACGAGCAGTACTTC.

This clonotype was recorded only once. This chain joins TRBV7-3 and TRBJ2-5; 10 positions match TRBD1. The CDR3 length is 17 residues. CDR1 SGHTA and CDR2 FQGTGA come from the germline V gene. V trimming: 5 bases; J trimming: 1 base; junction bases outside the gene matches: 10. CDR3 in DNA: TGTGCCAGCAGCCCCTCCGGGACAGGGGCCTCCCAAGAGACCCAGTACTTC. It specifies CASSPSGTGASQETQYF.

This clonotype was seen a handful of times. The chain employs TRBV11-3 and TRBJ1-1; D ambiguous. This CDR3 is 13 amino acids long. V was trimmed by 5 bases and J by 2 bases, leaving 9 bases between them. Germline values: CDR1 SGHNT, CDR2 YENEEA. Here the CDR3 reads CASSIARNTEAFF. The CDR3 DNA is TGTGCCAGCAGCATCGCAAGAAACACTGAAGCTTTCTTT.

This clonotype came up a few times. Here the CDR3 DNA reads TGTGCCAGCAGCCCAAGGGGGCGGGGGAGTCAGCCCCAGCATTTT. Protein product: CASSPRGRGSQPQHF. J is TRBJ1-5 and V is TRBV27, with TRBD1 identical over 7 bases. The CDR3 is 15 amino acids. Trimming removed 6 bases from V and 6 bases from J; junction bases left unmatched: 11. The germline V gene encodes CDR1 MNHEY and CDR2 SMNVEV (reference sequence).

This clonotype was picked up a small number of times. V and J are TRBV7-9 and TRBJ1-2, with TRBD1 matching 9 bases. Per the germline V gene, CDR1 is SEHNR and CDR2 is FQNEAQ (reference sequence). The CDR3 sequence is 19 residues long. J was trimmed by 6 bases and V by 3 bases; bases with no gene match: 20. The CDR3 DNA reads TGTGCCAGCAGCTTCCCCATTCTTGGACAGGGGCCCCTCTATGATGGCTACACCTTC. It translates to CASSFPILGQGPLYDGYTF.

This clonotype turned up a few times. The chain couples TRBV27 to TRBJ1-5, with no clear D. CDR1 MNHEY and CDR2 SMNVEV come from the germline V gene (reference sequence). CDR3 size: 15 residues. Trimming took off 2 bases at V and 5 bases at J, with 13 bases between the two ends. The CDR3, as DNA: TGTGCCAGCAGTTTAACGTCCGGCACTTATCAGCCCCAGCATTTT. This translates into CASSLTSGTYQPQHF.

The chain recombines TRBV19 with TRBJ1-5, with D unclear. The CDR3 consists of 13 residues. Germline V gene sequence: CDR1 LNHDA, CDR2 SQIVND (reference sequence). Trimming removed 10 bases from V and 0 bases from J, with 10 bases in between. This CDR3 is CATTGYSNQPQHF. The DNA for the CDR3 is TGTGCCACCACGGGGTATAGCAATCAGCCCCAGCATTTT.

This clonotype was picked up many times. The chain carries TRBV5-5 and TRBJ2-3, with a tentative D call TRBD1 (5 bases). Germline CDR1 is SGHKS and CDR2 is YYEKEE (reference sequence). This CDR3 is 14 amino acids long. Trimming removed 4 bases at V and 5 bases at J, with 14 bases between. Here the CDR3 reads CASSPILREDTQYF. The CDR3, as DNA: TGTGCCAGCAGCCCTATCCTCAGGGAAGATACGCAGTATTTT.

The chain recombines TRBV15 with TRBJ2-3; D gene uncertain. The CDR3 spans 14 residues. CDR1 LNHNV and CDR2 YYDKDF come from the germline V gene (reference sequence). Trimming cost V 3 bases and J 0 bases, with 7 bases left between them. CDR3 in DNA: TGTGCCACCAGCAGGGCCTCTAGCACAGATACGCAGTATTTT. Translating gives CATSRASSTDTQYF.

This clonotype was observed many times. The rearrangement uses TRBV12-3 or TRBV12-4 and TRBJ2-2, with a possible D match to TRBD2 (5 bases). V was pared by 6 bases and J by 4 bases, with 12 bases between. The CDR3 covers 14 residues. The CDR3 sequence: CASSYEGPTGELFF. CDR3 DNA: TGTGCCAGCAGCTACGAGGGTCCCACCGGGGAGCTGTTTTTT.

This clonotype was detected ten times or more. V and J are TRBV27 and TRBJ2-1; the D gene is possibly TRBD2 (6 bases). Germline V gene sequence: CDR1 MNHEY, CDR2 SMNVEV (reference sequence). Trimming removed 5 bases at V and 8 bases at J, with 16 bases between. The CDR3 length is 14 residues. CDR3 coding DNA: TGTGCCAGCAGTCCGGGACTTTCCGGGCATGAGCAGTTCTTC. It yields the protein CASSPGLSGHEQFF.

This clonotype came up a few times. The gene calls are TRBV4-2 and TRBJ2-5; possible D gene TRBD2, 6 bases. The CDR3 is 17 residues long. Trimming stripped 0 bases from V and 4 bases from J, with 18 bases between. From germline, CDR1 is LGHNA and CDR2 YNFKEQ. CDR3 DNA: TGTGCCAGCAGCCAAGATCTGGAGGACTACGAAGGAGAGACCCAGTACTTC. Translation gives CASSQDLEDYEGETQYF.

The count of this clonotype is one. This chain links TRBV3-1 with TRBJ1-6, with D possibly matching TRBD1 (6 bases). This CDR3 is built from 19 residues. Per the germline V gene, CDR1 is LGHDT and CDR2 is YNNKEL (reference sequence). Deletions cut 0 bases from V and 0 bases from J, with 15 bases between. The DNA for the CDR3 is TGTGCCAGCAGCCAAGATTCAGGGGCGCGGGGCTCCTATAATTCACCCCTCCACTTT. Residues: CASSQDSGARGSYNSPLHF.

The V gene is TRBV12-3 or TRBV12-4, the J gene TRBJ2-5; TRBD2 matches 13 bases. The CDR3 has 18 amino acids. V shed 5 bases, J shed 0 bases, and the junction held 9 bases outside the gene matches. The CDR3, as DNA: TGTGCCAGCAGTCTGAGACTAGCGGGGGGCAATAACCAAGAGACCCAGTACTTC. Translation gives CASSLRLAGGNNQETQYF.

The chain employs TRBV4-3 and TRBJ1-6; D gene uncertain. CDR3 length equals 13 residues. V was pared by 0 bases and J by 6 bases, with 3 bases between. The germline V gene encodes CDR1 LGHNA and CDR2 YSLEER. The CDR3 DNA reads as TGCGCCAGCAGCCAAGAATTTAATTCACCCCTCCACTTT. Translation gives CASSQEFNSPLHF.

The CDR3 spells CASSENLGQLGNYGYTF. For the CDR3, the DNA is TGTGCCAGCAGTGAAAATCTCGGCCAGCTCGGAAACTATGGCTACACCTTC. J is TRBJ1-2 and V is TRBV2; D ambiguous. Germline assignment: CDR1 SNHLY and CDR2 FYNNEI. CDR3 size: 17 residues. Trimming took off 2 bases at V and 2 bases at J, with 18 bases between the two ends.

This clonotype was seen more than once but under ten times. The gene calls are TRBV7-9 and TRBJ1-2, with a possible D match to TRBD1 (5 bases). The CDR3 sequence is 14 residues long. Looked up from germline, CDR1 is SEHNR and CDR2 is FQNEAQ (reference sequence). Trimming removed 2 bases at V and 8 bases at J, with 15 bases between. CDR3 nucleotides: TGTGCCAGCAGCTTACGGGCCAGGGTTGGGGGCTACACCTTC. Translated: CASSLRARVGGYTF.

This chain connects TRBV25-1 to TRBJ2-1; D perhaps matches TRBD1 (5 bases). Germline values: CDR1 MGHDK, CDR2 SYGVNS. The CDR3 consists of 13 residues. Trimming cost V 7 bases and J 8 bases, with 15 bases left between them. The CDR3 spells CASKSTGVHEQFF. The CDR3 nucleotides are TGTGCCAGCAAAAGTACAGGCGTACATGAGCAGTTCTTC.

The table lists this clonotype with a few counts. The chain couples TRBV11-2 to TRBJ2-7; a possible D gene is TRBD1 (6 bases). CDR1 is SGHAT and CDR2 is FQNNGV in the germline V gene. Deletions cut 2 bases from V and 4 bases from J, with 12 bases between. The CDR3 contains 14 residues. The DNA for the CDR3 is TGTGCCAGCAGCTTAACACAGGGCGATTACGAGCAGTACGTC. This codes for CASSLTQGDYEQYV.

This clonotype showed up just a few times. V is TRBV20-1 and J is TRBJ2-7, with 7 positions matching TRBD2. Per germline, CDR1 DFQATT and CDR2 SNEGSKA (reference sequence). CDR3 length: 12 residues. V lost 1 base and J lost 5; bases outside the gene matches: 2. The CDR3 nucleotides are TGCAGTGCTAGAGGGCGGGAGAACGAGCAGTACTTC. As protein: CSARGRENEQYF.

The chain joins TRBV11-2 to TRBJ1-1, with D hard to call. Trimming left V 1 base short and J 4 bases short, with 13 bases between. Germline V gives CDR1 SGHAT, CDR2 FQNNGV. The CDR3 length is 15 residues. The CDR3 DNA follows: TGTGCCAGCAGCTTAGGGGTTGGGTCGAGCACTGAAGCTTTCTTT. This translates into CASSLGVGSSTEAFF.

The chain employs TRBV2 and TRBJ1-2; possibly TRBD1 for D (5 bases). Trimming removed 3 bases at V and 5 bases at J, with 13 bases between. This CDR3 comprises 14 residues. CDR1 SNHLY and CDR2 FYNNEI come from the germline V gene. CDR3 sequence: CASSDSGGGYGYTF. For the CDR3, the DNA is TGTGCCAGCAGTGATTCTGGGGGAGGATATGGCTACACCTTC.

The rearrangement links TRBV9 to TRBJ2-1, with D possibly being TRBD1 or TRBD2 (5 bases each). Germline CDR1 and CDR2: SGDLS and YYNGEE. The ends were cut back, 3 bases at V and 10 bases at J, with 17 bases in the middle. The CDR3 consists of 14 residues. The CDR3 loop is CASSAGTYSREQFF. The CDR3 DNA reads as TGTGCCAGCAGCGCCGGGACGTACAGCCGGGAGCAGTTCTTC.

This clonotype was found a few times. The V gene is TRBV7-9, the J gene TRBJ1-1; the D is unclear. Germline CDR1 and CDR2: SEHNR and FQNEAQ (reference sequence). V lost 7 bases and J 4 bases, leaving 13 bases between the germline ends. This CDR3 contains 13 residues. Written as DNA, the CDR3 is TGTGCCAGCATCGGGCCCTCGGGCACTGAAGCTTTCTTT. Encoded protein: CASIGPSGTEAFF.

This clonotype appeared a few times. The chain links TRBV27 to TRBJ1-2; tentatively, D is TRBD1 (5 bases). The CDR3 length is 13 residues. Deletions cut 2 bases from V and 7 bases from J, with 11 bases between. Germline CDR1 reads MNHEY; CDR2 reads SMNVEV (reference sequence). Here the CDR3 reads CASSLVTDSGYTF. The CDR3 nucleotides are TGTGCCAGCAGTTTAGTGACAGATAGTGGCTACACCTTC.

The rearrangement joins TRBV19 to TRBJ2-1; D possibly corresponds to TRBD2 (6 bases). V was clipped by 3 bases and J by 7 bases, with 7 bases between them. The CDR3 is made up of 12 amino acids. Germline CDR1 and CDR2: LNHDA and SQIVND (reference sequence). CDR3 sequence (DNA): TGTGCCAGTAGTATTGCGGGAAATGAGCAGTTCTTC. Its protein product is CASSIAGNEQFF.

The sample holds one count of this clonotype. This chain uses TRBV27 with TRBJ1-2; perhaps TRBD1 as D (5 bases). Trimming shortened V by 4 bases and J by 0 bases, and 15 bases separated the two germline ends. The germline gives CDR1 MNHEY, CDR2 SMNVEV (reference sequence). There are 16 residues in the CDR3. The CDR3 protein is CASSYSSGEANYGYTF. The CDR3 region has the DNA TGTGCCAGCAGTTACTCGTCGGGGGAAGCTAACTATGGCTACACCTTC.

This clonotype was counted once. The chain combines TRBV20-1 with TRBJ2-1; a weak D match, TRBD2 (5 bases). CDR1 and CDR2 (germline): DFQATT, SNEGSKA (reference sequence). V dropped 6 bases and J dropped 6 bases, with 21 bases sitting between them. The CDR3 has 15 amino acids. CDR3 region: CSAPGEGNEGNEQFF. The CDR3 bases are TGCAGTGCCCCCGGTGAGGGTAACGAAGGCAATGAGCAGTTCTTC.

A few counts support this clonotype. The chain uses TRBV4-2 and TRBJ2-2, with 13 bases fitting TRBD2. Trimming removed 3 bases from V and 7 bases from J; junction bases left unmatched: 11. The CDR3 has 18 residues. In germline, CDR1 is LGHNA, CDR2 YNFKEQ. The CDR3 spells CASSQDRLAGGPNGELFF. In nucleotides, the CDR3 is TGTGCCAGCAGCCAGGACCGACTAGCGGGGGGTCCAAACGGGGAGCTGTTTTTT.